The 18 T cell receptor beta chains listed next were all sequenced from one sample in a study of Graves' ophthalmopathy and Graves' hyperthyroidism. The TCR beta CDR3 regions underwent amplification from RNA transcripts. Second-round multiplex PCR came after first-round RT-PCR with HTBI primers. One entry per CDR3 protein results from TCRdb running MiXCR on the multiplex PCR reads. This table holds hundreds of thousands of distinct CDR3 sequences, 22% found once. Sequencing was performed on peripheral blood. Every receptor here comes from a woman aged 18-30 years with stable Graves' hyperthyroidism. Some clones in this sample may be carry-over from other donors' samples.

This clonotype was seen at least ten times. This chain links TRBV9 with TRBJ1-1; possibly TRBD1 for D (5 bases). Germline-derived CDR1 and CDR2 are SGDLS and YYNGEE. The CDR3 is 14 amino acids. Trimming shortened V by 3 bases and J by 1 base, and 10 bases separated the two germline ends. CDR3 protein: CASSEAGTNTEAFF. CDR3 bases: TGTGCCAGCAGCGAGGCAGGGACGAACACTGAAGCTTTCTTT. The entire variable domain, with the rest obtained from reference TRBV9 and TRBJ1-1, is as follows: DSGVTQTPKHLITATGQRVTLRCSPRSGDLSVYWYQQSLDQGLQFLIQYYNGEERAKGNILERFSAQQFPDLHSELNLSSLELGDSALYFCASSEAGTNTEAFFGQGTRLTVV.

This clonotype was picked up many times. The rearrangement links TRBV19 to TRBJ1-3, with D possibly TRBD1 on 5 matching bases. Trimming removed 7 bases from V and 8 bases from J, with 15 bases in between. CDR3 length: 13 amino acids. Germline V gives CDR1 LNHDA, CDR2 SQIVND (reference sequence). CDR3 DNA: TGTGCCAGTACGGGGACGACAAAAGACACCATATATTTT. Amino acid sequence: CASTGTTKDTIYF.

This clonotype was seen at least ten times. The CDR3 nucleotides are TGTGCCATCAGTGAGTCTACAGGCACGGAGACCCAGTACTTC. Its translation: CAISESTGTETQYF. The chain carries TRBV10-3 and TRBJ2-5; tentative D call: TRBD1 (5 bases). Trimming pared 0 bases from V and 5 bases from J, leaving 10 bases between. In germline, CDR1 is ENHRY, CDR2 SYGVKD. This CDR3 is built from 14 residues.

This chain uses TRBV10-3 with TRBJ2-7; 12 nucleotides align to TRBD2. The germline V gene encodes CDR1 ENHRY and CDR2 SYGVKD. The V gene end was trimmed by 4 bases and the J gene end by 5 bases; junction bases not matched to a gene: 15. This CDR3 is 18 amino acids long. The CDR3 loop reads CAISAPSGGAGPTHEQYF. The CDR3 DNA reads TGTGCCATCAGTGCCCCTAGCGGGGGGGCCGGGCCGACCCACGAGCAGTACTTC.

The chain employs TRBV12-3 or TRBV12-4 and TRBJ1-5; D possibly corresponds to TRBD1 (5 bases). Trimming removed 7 bases from V and 0 bases from J, with 16 bases in between. CDR3 length: 16 amino acids. The CDR3 bases are TGTGCCAGCACGCCCTCCTGGGGGAATAGCAATCAGCCCCAGCATTTT. The encoded protein is CASTPSWGNSNQPQHF.

This rearrangement joins TRBV18 to TRBJ1-5, with TRBD1 as a possible D gene (5 bases). V gave up 2 bases and J gave up 10 bases, with 18 bases separating them. The germline V gene has CDR1 KGHSH and CDR2 LQKENI. CDR3 length: 15 amino acids. This CDR3 is CASSPEWEGTKPQHF. The CDR3 DNA sequence: TGTGCCAGCTCACCAGAGTGGGAAGGGACCAAACCCCAGCATTTT.

In this sample, this clonotype turned up a few times. The chain combines TRBV12-3 or TRBV12-4 with TRBJ1-5, with D tentatively TRBD1 (5 bases). This CDR3 contains 14 residues. V was pared by 3 bases and J by 6 bases, with 12 bases between. The CDR3 loop reads CASSLKQGGQPQHF. Written as DNA, the CDR3 is TGTGCCAGCAGTTTGAAGCAGGGTGGTCAGCCCCAGCATTTT.

This chain uses TRBV20-1 with TRBJ1-3; no reliable D call. V lost 0 bases, J lost 0 bases, and 6 bases lay in between. The CDR3 contains 14 residues. In germline, CDR1 is DFQATT, CDR2 SNEGSKA (reference sequence). CDR3 coding DNA: TGCAGTGCTAGAGATGCGCGCTCTGGAAACACCATATATTTT. Its translation: CSARDARSGNTIYF.

On this clonotype: An end of the junction differs from the germline gene, which may be a read error. The chain is built from TRBV6-1 and TRBJ1-1, with a tentative D call TRBD1 (6 bases). This CDR3 contains 13 residues. Germline assignment: CDR1 MNHNS and CDR2 SASEGT. For the CDR3, the DNA is TGTGCCGGCACTAGACAGGTGAACACTGAATCTTTCTTT. Protein: CAGTRQVNTESFF.

This clonotype was seen at least ten times. The chain joins TRBV29-1 to TRBJ1-5; 8 bases agree with TRBD1. This CDR3 has 14 residues. The germline gives CDR1 SQVTM, CDR2 ANQGSEA. Losses at the gene ends were 7 bases for V and 5 bases for J; bases not matched to a gene: 10. CDR3 in DNA: TGCAGCGCTCTAGGGACAGGACGGGATCAGCCCCAGCATTTT. Translated: CSALGTGRDQPQHF.

This clonotype has ten or more counts. The chain links TRBV27 to TRBJ2-7, with 13 bases aligning to TRBD2. The V segment lost 5 bases and the J segment 3 bases; nucleotides outside the gene matches: 7. From germline, CDR1 is MNHEY and CDR2 SMNVEV (reference sequence). This CDR3 contains 16 residues. The CDR3 DNA is TGTGCCAGCAGTATCTCCGGGACTAGCGGGAACTACGAGCAGTACTTC. Translated, it gives CASSISGTSGNYEQYF.

This clonotype appeared many times. V and J are TRBV30 and TRBJ1-1; D perhaps matches TRBD1 (6 bases). Looked up from germline, CDR1 is GTSNPN and CDR2 is SVGIG (reference sequence). The CDR3 runs 13 residues. Between the trimmed V and J ends, which lost 1 base and 0 bases, there was a span of 6 bases. CDR3 DNA: TGTGCCTGGAGTGGACAGGTGAACACTGAAGCTTTCTTT. It specifies CAWSGQVNTEAFF.

This clonotype has at least ten counts. The J gene is TRBJ2-7, the V gene TRBV7-2, with TRBD2 matching 8 bases. The junction had 9 bases not matched to a gene; V was cut back by 5 bases and J by 3 bases. Germline V CDR1 and CDR2: SGHTA, FQGNSA. The CDR3 has 15 residues. The CDR3 region has the DNA TGTGCCAGCAGCCCCGGGGGGGCGTTCGACTACGAGCAGTACTTC. Protein product: CASSPGGAFDYEQYF.

This clonotype was seen ten or more times. V gene TRBV12-3 or TRBV12-4 combines with J gene TRBJ1-5, with D hard to call. Trimming stripped 2 bases from V and 0 bases from J, with 8 bases between. CDR3 length: 15 residues. Here the CDR3 reads CASSLSGYSNQPQHF. CDR3 coding DNA: TGTGCCAGCAGTTTATCGGGGTATAGCAATCAGCCCCAGCATTTT.

The chain employs TRBV7-3 and TRBJ2-2, with D possibly called TRBD1 or TRBD2 (6 bases each). With 5 bases removed from V and 1 base from J, the gap between germline ends came to 17 bases. Germline V lookup: CDR1 SGHTA, CDR2 FQGTGA. CDR3 length equals 17 residues. DNA for the CDR3: TGTGCCAGCAGCCAACCGGGGGCGGCAGAGAACACCGGGGAGCTGTTTTTT. It encodes CASSQPGAAENTGELFF.

This clonotype has at least ten counts. This chain connects TRBV20-1 to TRBJ2-7; D perhaps matches TRBD1 (5 bases). This CDR3 has 12 residues. The V end lost 5 bases, the J end lost 1 base, and 9 bases lay between the germline ends. Germline V lookup: CDR1 DFQATT, CDR2 SNEGSKA (reference sequence). CDR3 in DNA: TGCAGTGCTTGGACAAGATCCTACGAGCAGTACTTC. Its protein is CSAWTRSYEQYF.

This clonotype was counted a few times. V gene TRBV28 combines with J gene TRBJ2-7; D is unresolved. Germline CDR1 and CDR2: MDHEN and SYDVKM. This CDR3 has 10 amino acids. Here the CDR3 reads CATSTYEQYF. CDR3 bases: TGTGCTACCAGCACCTACGAGCAGTACTTC.

This clonotype was recorded many times. V is TRBV6-2 or TRBV6-3 and J is TRBJ1-1; D is unresolved. The germline gives CDR1 MNHEY, CDR2 SVGEGT. This CDR3 is 16 amino acids long. V was cut by 2 bases and J by 0 bases, with 13 bases left in between. CDR3 bases: TGTGCCAGCAGTTACGCCTCGAGGGAGGTGAACACTGAAGCTTTCTTT. It translates to CASSYASREVNTEAFF.